Shown below are 16 T cell receptor beta chains from a single sample sequenced in a study of immune characterization of retroperitoneal liposarcoma. TCRdb reprocessed the PCR reads via MiXCR and lists one record per CDR3 protein. The sample records about 10,000 distinct CDR3 sequences, under 30% being singletons. Sequencing input: blood. Receptors were obtained from a male donor with retroperitoneal liposarcoma.

This clonotype was detected many times. The chain employs TRBV7-8 and TRBJ1-2, with D uncertain. The CDR3 has 14 amino acids. In germline, CDR1 is SGHVS, CDR2 FQNEAQ. Trimming cost V 5 bases and J 1 base, with 11 bases left between them. CDR3 region: CASSLMSFNYGYTF. Here the CDR3 DNA reads TGTGCCAGCAGCCTGATGAGTTTTAACTATGGCTACACCTTC.

This clonotype occurred a few times. The J gene is TRBJ1-5, the V gene TRBV10-2; tentative D call: TRBD1 (5 bases). V shed 8 bases and J shed 5 bases, with 13 bases lying between them. Germline V CDR1 and CDR2: WSHSY, SAAADI. This CDR3 has 13 amino acids. Here the CDR3 reads CASRAGYYQPQHF. Written as DNA, the CDR3 is TGCGCCAGCCGGGCAGGGTATTATCAGCCCCAGCATTTT.

In this sample, this clonotype turned up a few times. The genes are TRBV6-4 and TRBJ2-1; 7 bases match TRBD1. The end of the DNA is better explained by TRBJ2-7, so the J call may be wrong. The CDR3 totals 15 residues. Germline V gene data show CDR1 as MRHNA and CDR2 as SNTAGT. The CDR3 loop is CASSSRDSVTYEQYV. CDR3 in DNA: TGTGCCAGCAGTTCCCGGGACAGCGTTACCTACGAGCAGTACGTC.

This clonotype was seen ten or more times. This sequence joins TRBV27 and TRBJ1-1; D remains ambiguous. The CDR3 runs 15 residues. The germline CDR1 and CDR2 sequences are MNHEY and SMNVEV (reference sequence). Trimming stripped 6 bases from V and 1 base from J, with 15 bases between. Written as DNA, the CDR3 is TGTGCCAGCAGCCCGATAGGGCTAGGGAACACTGAAGCTTTCTTT. Translating gives CASSPIGLGNTEAFF.

This clonotype occurred a few times. The chain couples TRBV5-1 to TRBJ1-3, with D perhaps TRBD1 (6 bases). CDR1 is SGHRS and CDR2 is YFSETQ in the germline V gene. The V end was cut by 0 bases, the J end by 2 bases, with 9 bases between. The CDR3 has 15 amino acids. The CDR3 bases are TGCGCCAGCAGCTTGGATGGGGGCCCTGGAAACACCATATATTTT. Amino acids: CASSLDGGPGNTIYF.

This chain uses TRBV5-4 with TRBJ2-5; 8 bases fit TRBD2. This CDR3 is 14 amino acids long. Germline CDR1 reads SGHNT; CDR2 reads YYREEE (reference sequence). V dropped 4 bases and J dropped 5; count of bases not matched to a gene: 7. CDR3 loop: CASSAGGASETQYF. The CDR3 DNA is TGTGCCAGCAGCGCCGGGGGGGCCAGTGAGACCCAGTACTTC.

This clonotype was detected a few times. The chain combines TRBV20-1 with TRBJ2-1; D call uncertain. The CDR3 totals 14 residues. Germline loops: CDR1 DFQATT, CDR2 SNEGSKA (reference sequence). With 1 base removed from V and 9 bases from J, the gap between germline ends came to 16 bases. CDR3 sequence: CSARAARSGIEQFF. DNA of the CDR3: TGCAGTGCTAGAGCCGCAAGATCAGGCATTGAGCAGTTCTTC.

This clonotype was found a few times. The genes are TRBV12-3 or TRBV12-4 and TRBJ2-3, with 12 positions matching TRBD1. This CDR3 spans 19 amino acids. The V segment lost 6 bases and the J segment 4 bases; nucleotides outside the gene matches: 17. The CDR3, as DNA: TGTGCCAGCAGACCTCGACCTCGGGACAGGGGGCGGGGGGCAGATACGCAGTATTTT. Translation gives CASRPRPRDRGRGADTQYF.

This clonotype turned up a few times. The chain employs TRBV12-3 or TRBV12-4 and TRBJ2-3; 8 nucleotides line up with TRBD1. The ends lost 1 base at V and 7 bases at J; junction bases unmatched: 7. The CDR3 is 15 residues long. In DNA, the CDR3 is TGTGCCAGCAGTTTAGAGGGACAGGCACTTTATACGCAGTATTTT. Amino acids: CASSLEGQALYTQYF.

This clonotype is medium-sized. The rearrangement uses TRBV6-6 and TRBJ2-1, with 11 bases identical to TRBD1. The DNA end is more similar to TRBJ2-7, so the J call may be wrong. The CDR3 sequence is 15 residues long. From germline, CDR1 is MNHNY and CDR2 SVGAGI (reference sequence). CDR3 nucleotides: TGTGCCAGCAGTTACGGGACAGGGGGCTCCTACGAGCAGTACTTC. It codes for CASSYGTGGSYEQYF.

This clonotype was counted ten times or more. The chain combines TRBV6-1 with TRBJ1-3; 8 nucleotides align to TRBD1. The CDR3 contains 15 residues. Germline V lookup: CDR1 MNHNS, CDR2 SASEGT. V lost 2 bases to trimming and J lost 4 bases; unmatched junction nucleotides: 4. The CDR3 sequence is CASSEIQGAGNTIYF. The CDR3 bases are TGTGCCAGCAGTGAAATTCAGGGGGCAGGAAACACCATATATTTT.

The sample holds many counts of this clonotype. The chain uses TRBV4-1 and TRBJ2-1; possibly TRBD2 for D (6 bases). This CDR3 spans 17 amino acids. V lost 4 bases and J 0 bases, leaving 16 bases between the germline ends. Germline V gene data show CDR1 as MGHRA and CDR2 as YSYEKL. As DNA, the CDR3 is TGCGCCAGCAGCCGGGTGGTGGCGGGGAGCTCCTACAATGAGCAGTTCTTC. Translation gives CASSRVVAGSSYNEQFF.

There are a few counts of this clonotype. The genes are TRBV7-2 and TRBJ1-1; the D is unclear. V was clipped by 0 bases and J by 0 bases, with 5 bases between them. The CDR3 spans 14 residues. Germline V CDR1 and CDR2: SGHTA, FQGNSA. CDR3 in DNA: TGTGCCAGCAGCTTAGCACCCGTGAACACTGAAGCTTTCTTT. It yields the protein CASSLAPVNTEAFF.

This clonotype occurred a few times. This sequence joins TRBV6-5 and TRBJ2-3, with D tentatively TRBD1 (6 bases). This CDR3 has 14 amino acids. The V gene lost 2 bases and the J gene lost 2 bases, with 8 bases spanning the gap. Germline lookup yields CDR1 MNHEY and CDR2 SVGAGI. The CDR3 loop is CASSYRDNTDTQYF. The CDR3 nucleotides are TGTGCCAGCAGTTACAGGGACAACACAGATACGCAGTATTTT.

The rearrangement joins TRBV7-6 to TRBJ2-1; 9 bases are shared with TRBD1. The germline gives CDR1 SGHVS, CDR2 FNYEAQ. V dropped 0 bases and J dropped 9; count of bases not matched to a gene: 6. The CDR3 has 15 amino acids. The CDR3: CASSLAGQGRTEQFF. Written as DNA, the CDR3 is TGTGCCAGCAGCTTAGCGGGACAGGGTCGGACTGAGCAGTTCTTC.

In its sample, this clonotype is medium-sized. The chain employs TRBV6-1 and TRBJ2-3, with 9 bases aligning to TRBD1. Germline loops: CDR1 MNHNS, CDR2 SASEGT. The J segment lost 3 bases and the V segment lost 4 bases, leaving 8 bases of the junction unmatched. The CDR3 is 16 amino acids. DNA for the CDR3: TGTGCCAGCAGTGTTATACCCGGGACAGGGACAGATACGCAGTATTTT. Protein: CASSVIPGTGTDTQYF.